The 32 T cell receptor beta chains below come from one sample, sequenced in a study of T cell clonotyping in hematopoietic cell transplantation (dated by TCRdb to the early 2020s). Per the publication, the time point label means: recipient sample about 28 days before transplant, after cytoreduction. Library prep was done by the immunoSEQ multiplex PCR assay. Sourced from immuneACCESS, this table was stored by TCRdb with only in-frame sequences that have V and J called. A share of the clones is absent; for the studies checked, an unresolved V gene accounts for under half, and the remainder has no known explanation. Recorded for this sample are tens of thousands of clones; almost 97% of them occurred a single time. Of the sample, under 2% is held by the ten largest clones. Sequenced material: peripheral blood mononuclear cells, taken before stem cell transplant. The receptors were sampled from a woman aged 45-65 years with acute myeloid leukemia. Some clones in this sample may be carry-over from other donors' samples.

This chain connects TRBV5-1 to TRBJ1-2; 7 positions agree with TRBD1. Germline V gene sequence: CDR1 SGHRS, CDR2 YFSETQ. J gave up 4 bases and V 1 base, and 7 bases lay outside the gene matches. This CDR3 comprises 15 residues. The CDR3 region has the DNA TGCGCCAGCAGCTTGAACCCCGGGACAGCCTATGGCTACACCTTC. This translates into CASSLNPGTAYGYTF.

The chain joins TRBV6-1 to TRBJ1-4; no clear D. CDR1 MNHNS and CDR2 SASEGT come from the germline V gene. With 1 base removed from V and 10 bases from J, the gap between germline ends came to 10 bases. There are 13 residues in the CDR3. The CDR3 nucleotides read TGTGCCAGCAGTGAAGAGGGATGGGGAAAACTGTTTTTT. It specifies CASSEEGWGKLFF.

The sample holds one count of this clone. The chain employs TRBV29-1 and TRBJ1-1; no clear D gene. Germline assignment: CDR1 SQVTM and CDR2 ANQGSEA. Trimming pared 7 bases from V and 5 bases from J, leaving 8 bases between. The CDR3 consists of 10 residues. CDR3 nucleotide sequence: TGCAGCGGCACTTTAACTGAAGCTTTCTTT. This translates into CSGTLTEAFF.

The rearrangement joins TRBV30 to TRBJ1-1; weak D call: TRBD1 (5 bases). Germline CDR1 reads GTSNPN; CDR2 reads SVGIG (reference sequence). This CDR3 has 13 amino acids. Trimming removed 8 bases from V and 3 bases from J, with 16 bases in between. The CDR3 is CAAVPGRYTEAFF. DNA of the CDR3: TGTGCCGCTGTCCCGGGACGGTACACTGAAGCTTTCTTT.

The chain uses TRBV19 and TRBJ1-6; 7 bases agree with TRBD1. The CDR3 extends over 15 amino acids. The J segment lost 5 bases and the V segment lost 11 bases, leaving 12 bases of the junction unmatched. Per the germline V gene, CDR1 is LNHDA and CDR2 is SQIVND (reference sequence). The CDR3 DNA reads TGTGCCTCTCGTTGGCCGGGACAGAATAATTCACCCCTCCACTTT. Its protein is CASRWPGQNNSPLHF.

The chain uses TRBV15 and TRBJ2-1; 12 nucleotides align to TRBD2. The V gene end was trimmed by 2 bases and the J gene end by 7 bases; junction bases not matched to a gene: 9. CDR1 is LNHNV and CDR2 is YYDKDF in the germline V gene (reference sequence). This CDR3 contains 17 residues. The CDR3 region is CATSRPKTSGRGNEQFF. In DNA, the CDR3 is TGTGCCACCAGCAGACCGAAGACTAGCGGGAGAGGGAATGAGCAGTTCTTC.

The J gene is TRBJ2-3, the V gene TRBV14; 8 nucleotides agree with TRBD1. Germline values: CDR1 SGHDN, CDR2 FVKESK. Trimming at V came to 3 bases and at J to 3 bases, leaving 5 bases not matched to a gene. This CDR3 is built from 15 residues. The CDR3 loop is CASSQTGVMTDTQYF. As DNA, the CDR3 is TGTGCCAGCAGCCAGACAGGGGTGATGACAGATACGCAGTATTTT.

The chain joins TRBV10-3 to TRBJ1-2; TRBD1 is a possible D gene (6 bases). Germline V gene data show CDR1 as ENHRY and CDR2 as SYGVKD. The CDR3 loop spans 13 amino acids. Trimming removed 7 bases at V and 6 bases at J, with 15 bases between. In DNA form, the CDR3 reads TGTGCCATCACTCCAGGGGTGGAGGATGGCTACACCTTC. It codes for CAITPGVEDGYTF.

This clone was observed a handful of times. This sequence joins TRBV10-1 and TRBJ2-3; no firm D call. V dropped 0 bases and J dropped 0 bases, with 7 bases sitting between them. The CDR3 is made up of 15 amino acids. The germline V gene encodes CDR1 WNHNN and CDR2 SYGVQD (reference sequence). The CDR3 DNA sequence: TGCGCCAGCAGTGAGTCAGACATTAGCACAGATACGCAGTATTTT. Amino acid sequence: CASSESDISTDTQYF.

The V gene is TRBV11-2, the J gene TRBJ1-6; D might be TRBD1 (5 bases). Germline values: CDR1 SGHAT, CDR2 FQNNGV. The V and J ends lost 2 bases and 6 bases respectively, with 8 bases between them. This CDR3 comprises 14 residues. The CDR3 DNA sequence: TGTGCCAGCAGCTTAAAAGGGGTTAATTCACCCCTCCACTTT. It yields the protein CASSLKGVNSPLHF. Drawing the rest from reference TRBV11-2 and TRBJ1-6, the complete variable domain is EAGVAQSPRYKIIEKRQSVAFWCNPISGHATLYWYQQILGQGPKLLIQFQNNGVVDDSQLPKDRFSAERLKGVDSTLKIQPAKLEDSAVYLCASSLKGVNSPLHFGNGTRLTVT.

This clone was observed once. The chain joins TRBV30 to TRBJ2-7, with D perhaps matching TRBD1 (6 bases). Germline CDR1 reads GTSNPN; CDR2 reads SVGIG (reference sequence). This CDR3 contains 13 residues. V was shortened by 4 bases and J by 6 bases, with 16 bases between the two germline ends. CDR3 residues: CAWTRAGVSEQYF. As DNA, the CDR3 is TGTGCCTGGACCAGAGCAGGGGTTAGCGAGCAGTACTTC.

The chain carries TRBV5-6 and TRBJ2-2; TRBD2 agrees at 12 bases. With 7 bases clipped from V and 4 bases from J, the junction kept 5 bases outside the gene matches. The V gene's germline CDR1 is SGHDT and CDR2 YYEEEE. The CDR3 length is 15 residues. The chain's CDR3 is CASWRLAGVTGELFF. In nucleotides, the CDR3 is TGTGCCAGCTGGAGACTAGCGGGAGTCACCGGGGAGCTGTTTTTT.

V is TRBV2 and J is TRBJ1-3, with TRBD1 as a possible D gene (6 bases). V was clipped by 9 bases and J by 3 bases, with 12 bases between them. The length of the CDR3 is 13 residues. The V gene's germline CDR1 is SNHLY and CDR2 FYNNEI. The CDR3 DNA follows: TGTGCCAGTACCAGGGGAAATGGAAACACCATATATTTT. It codes for CASTRGNGNTIYF.

CDR3 bases: TGTGCCAGCAGCCAAGGTCCGACAGGGTCTGAAGCTTTCTTT. It yields the protein CASSQGPTGSEAFF. The chain links TRBV4-2 to TRBJ1-1; 7 bases are a match to TRBD1. Germline values: CDR1 LGHNA, CDR2 YNFKEQ. Losses at the gene ends were 1 base for V and 6 bases for J; bases not matched to a gene: 5. The CDR3 contains 14 residues.

V and J are TRBV19 and TRBJ1-6; D might be TRBD1 (6 bases). The CDR3 is 15 residues long. Germline values: CDR1 LNHDA, CDR2 SQIVND (reference sequence). Trimming removed 6 bases at V and 5 bases at J, with 14 bases between. This CDR3 reads CASRMDSRNNSPLHF. CDR3 DNA sequence: TGTGCCAGTAGAATGGACAGCCGAAATAATTCACCCCTCCACTTT.

This clone was detected a few times. The chain employs TRBV5-1 and TRBJ2-2; D perhaps matches TRBD1 (6 bases). Germline-derived CDR1 and CDR2 are SGHRS and YFSETQ. The CDR3 consists of 15 residues. Trimming shortened V by 0 bases and J by 3 bases, and 9 bases separated the two germline ends. The CDR3 DNA follows: TGCGCCAGCAGCTTGGCCAGGGGCCACACCGGGGAGCTGTTTTTT. It encodes CASSLARGHTGELFF.

The V and J genes are TRBV11-3 and TRBJ2-3; the D gene could be TRBD1 or TRBD2 (5 bases each). Trimming removed 2 bases from V and 4 bases from J, with 7 bases in between. Germline V gives CDR1 SGHNT, CDR2 YENEEA. The CDR3 has 13 residues. This CDR3 is CASSLQGADTQYF. DNA for the CDR3: TGTGCCAGCAGCTTACAGGGAGCAGATACGCAGTATTTT.

The chain combines TRBV13 with TRBJ2-7, with a possible D match to TRBD2 (7 bases). Germline CDR1 PRHDT, CDR2 FYEKMQ (reference sequence). Trimming stripped 3 bases from V and 3 bases from J, with 12 bases between. This CDR3 has 14 amino acids. The CDR3 region is CASSFGGAGYEQYF. In DNA, the CDR3 is TGTGCCAGCAGCTTTGGGGGGGCGGGCTACGAGCAGTACTTC.

This chain uses TRBV5-6 with TRBJ1-6; no definite D call. Trimming removed 1 base at V and 10 bases at J, with 9 bases between. The CDR3 is made up of 13 amino acids. CDR1 is SGHDT and CDR2 is YYEEEE in the germline V gene. CDR3 DNA: TGTGCCAGCAGCTTGAGTCTCTGGTCACCCCTCCACTTT. Encoded protein: CASSLSLWSPLHF.

V usage is TRBV7-3 and J usage is TRBJ1-5, with D perhaps matching TRBD1 (5 bases). The germline V and J ends were trimmed by 5 bases and 4 bases, with 9 bases remaining between them. Germline CDR1 and CDR2: SGHTA and FQGTGA. The CDR3 covers 13 residues. The CDR3 DNA sequence: TGTGCCAGCAGCCAGGGACGGAATCAGCCCCAGCATTTT. Protein: CASSQGRNQPQHF.

The J gene is TRBJ2-1, the V gene TRBV5-6, with D possibly TRBD1 on 5 matching bases. Germline lookup yields CDR1 SGHDT and CDR2 YYEEEE. Between the trimmed V and J ends, which lost 4 bases and 2 bases, there was a span of 13 bases. The CDR3 runs to 15 residues. The CDR3 DNA reads as TGTGCCAGCAGCCCAGGGCAGTCTGCCTACAATGAGCAGTTCTTC. It encodes CASSPGQSAYNEQFF.

The rearrangement uses TRBV7-3 and TRBJ1-1; D perhaps matches TRBD1 (5 bases). Trimming stripped 3 bases from V and 4 bases from J, with 18 bases between. The CDR3 length is 16 residues. In germline, CDR1 is SGHTA, CDR2 FQGTGA. CDR3 region: CASSFVVLDGGTEAFF. The DNA for the CDR3 is TGTGCCAGCAGCTTTGTAGTTTTGGATGGGGGCACTGAAGCTTTCTTT.

V and J are TRBV19 and TRBJ1-2, with 7 bases that match TRBD1. This CDR3 has 16 amino acids. Germline V gives CDR1 LNHDA, CDR2 SQIVND (reference sequence). With V trimmed by 4 bases and J by 4 bases, 12 bases remained unmatched. CDR3 region: CASSKQTGQVVYGYTF. DNA of the CDR3: TGTGCCAGTAGTAAACAAACCGGACAGGTGGTCTATGGCTACACCTTC.

The J gene is TRBJ1-1, the V gene TRBV29-1; D ambiguous. Germline assignment: CDR1 SQVTM and CDR2 ANQGSEA. This CDR3 comprises 11 residues. The V end was cut by 3 bases, the J end by 1 base, with 3 bases between. The CDR3 DNA reads TGCAGCGTTGACAGGAACACTGAAGCTTTCTTT. It is translated as CSVDRNTEAFF.

This clone was recorded a few times. The chain has TRBV29-1 and TRBJ1-1; the D is unclear. V lost 5 bases and J 1 base, leaving 5 bases between the germline ends. The CDR3 is made up of 11 amino acids. Germline CDR1 SQVTM, CDR2 ANQGSEA. The CDR3 spells CSVISNTEAFF. CDR3 nucleotide sequence: TGCAGCGTTATATCGAACACTGAAGCTTTCTTT. The full variable domain, its missing parts supplied by reference TRBV29-1 and TRBJ1-1, is SAVISQKPSRDICQRGTSLTIQCQVDSQVTMMFWYRQQPGQSLTLIATANQGSEATYESGFVIDKFPISRPNLTFSTLTVSNMSPEDSSIYLCSVISNTEAFFGQGTRLTVV.

The V gene is TRBV5-1, the J gene TRBJ1-2; no firm D call. CDR3 length: 17 residues. Per germline, CDR1 SGHRS and CDR2 YFSETQ. With 0 bases removed from V and 2 bases from J, the gap between germline ends came to 17 bases. The DNA of the CDR3 is TGCGCCAGCAGCTTGGCTTTAGGGCCCGGCGGAAACTATGGCTACACCTTC. Protein: CASSLALGPGGNYGYTF.

This chain connects TRBV6-1 to TRBJ2-7, with 9 bases fitting TRBD1. Germline V gives CDR1 MNHNS, CDR2 SASEGT. The CDR3 has 15 residues. J lost 6 bases, V lost 6 bases, and 12 bases had no gene match. DNA of the CDR3: TGTGCCAGCAGGAAGCCGGGACAGGGATCGGGCGAGCAGTACTTC. It codes for CASRKPGQGSGEQYF.

CDR3 amino acids: CASSYVPDGRQPQHF. The CDR3 DNA reads as TGTGCCAGCAGTTACGTCCCGGACGGTAGGCAGCCCCAGCATTTT. This rearrangement joins TRBV6-6 to TRBJ1-5; no reliable D call. Germline V gene sequence: CDR1 MNHNY, CDR2 SVGAGI (reference sequence). The CDR3 totals 15 residues. Between the trimmed V and J ends, which lost 2 bases and 7 bases, there was a span of 15 bases.

The gene calls are TRBV13 and TRBJ2-7; 14 nucleotides line up with TRBD2. The CDR3 spans 15 residues. Germline CDR1 and CDR2: PRHDT and FYEKMQ (reference sequence). Trimming took 4 bases from V and 2 from J; bases not matched to a gene: 1. This CDR3 reads CASSWGLAGAYEQYF. The CDR3 region has the DNA TGTGCCAGCAGCTGGGGACTAGCGGGAGCCTACGAGCAGTACTTC.

This chain uses TRBV7-9 with TRBJ2-7; TRBD1 matches 7 bases. CDR3 size: 14 residues. Germline CDR1 is SEHNR and CDR2 is FQNEAQ (reference sequence). Trimming cost V 1 base and J 5 bases; bases outside gene matches: 5. CDR3 DNA: TGTGCCAGCAGCTTAGGACAGGGCGTGAACGAGCAGTACTTC. It is translated as CASSLGQGVNEQYF.

This chain connects TRBV6-6 to TRBJ1-4; D is unresolved. V was trimmed by 2 bases and J by 7 bases, leaving 11 bases between them. The CDR3 totals 14 residues. Germline CDR1 and CDR2: MNHNY and SVGAGI (reference sequence). The CDR3 loop is CASSYERLGEKLFF. The CDR3 DNA is TGTGCCAGCAGTTACGAGAGGTTAGGTGAAAAACTGTTTTTT.

The chain combines TRBV25-1 with TRBJ1-4, with 10 positions matching TRBD1. The CDR3 is 14 amino acids. With 3 bases clipped from V and 8 bases from J, the junction kept 3 bases outside the gene matches. In germline, CDR1 is MGHDK, CDR2 SYGVNS. CDR3 coding DNA: TGTGCCAGCAGTGAGGACAGGGGGTACGAAAAACTGTTTTTT. This gives the protein CASSEDRGYEKLFF.